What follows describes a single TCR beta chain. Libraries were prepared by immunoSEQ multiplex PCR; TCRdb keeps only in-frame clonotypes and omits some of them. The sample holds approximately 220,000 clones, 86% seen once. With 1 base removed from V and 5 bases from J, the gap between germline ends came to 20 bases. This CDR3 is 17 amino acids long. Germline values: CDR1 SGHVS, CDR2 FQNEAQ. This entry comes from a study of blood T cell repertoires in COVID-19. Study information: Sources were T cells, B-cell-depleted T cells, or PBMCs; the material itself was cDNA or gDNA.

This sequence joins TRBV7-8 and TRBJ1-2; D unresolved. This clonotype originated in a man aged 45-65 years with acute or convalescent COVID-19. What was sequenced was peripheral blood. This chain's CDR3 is CASSLVLGRREGYGYTF. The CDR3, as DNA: TGTGCCAGCAGCTTAGTGCTGGGTCGCCGGGAGGGTTATGGCTACACCTTC. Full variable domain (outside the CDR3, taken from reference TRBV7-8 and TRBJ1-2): GAGVSQSPRYKVAKRGQDVALRCDPISGHVSLFWYQQALGQGPEFLTYFQNEAQLDKSGLPSDRFFAERPEGSVSTLKIQRTQQEDSAVYLCASSLVLGRREGYGYTFGSGTRLTVV.